The 5 T cell receptor beta chains below all came from one sample that was sequenced in a study of blood T cell repertoires in COVID-19. Data came from immunoSEQ multiplex PCR; TCRdb stores just in-frame clones and leaves some out. The sample shows about 210,000 clones, roughly four fifths of them seen only once. Sequencing was performed on peripheral blood. All receptors come from a woman aged 40 to 50 with acute or convalescent COVID-19.

This CDR3 reads CASNPLGQGKEDYGYTF. CDR3 DNA: TGCGCCAGCAACCCTCTGGGACAGGGGAAGGAAGACTATGGCTACACCTTC. The V call is TRBV10-2, the J call TRBJ1-2; 10 nucleotides match TRBD1. V shed 7 bases and J 3 bases; nucleotides not matched to a gene: 14. Germline V gene sequence: CDR1 WSHSY, CDR2 SAAADI. CDR3 length: 17 amino acids.

In its sample, this clone was seen once. The chain links TRBV7-2 to TRBJ2-1, with a tentative D call TRBD2 (6 bases). V was trimmed by 3 bases and J by 4 bases, leaving 16 bases between them. The CDR3 spans 16 residues. CDR1 and CDR2 (germline): SGHTA, FQGNSA. The CDR3 loop reads CASSFSIGRDYNEQFF. Here the CDR3 DNA reads TGTGCCAGCAGCTTCTCCATCGGGAGAGATTACAATGAGCAGTTCTTC.

The DNA for the CDR3 is TGTGCCAGTAGTATGTGGCAGACTAACTATGGCTACACCTTC. This translates into CASSMWQTNYGYTF. V gene TRBV19 combines with J gene TRBJ1-2; D is uncertain. The CDR3 has 14 residues. Looked up from germline, CDR1 is LNHDA and CDR2 is SQIVND (reference sequence). V gave up 3 bases and J gave up 0 bases, with 8 bases separating them. The variable domain in full, completed from reference TRBV19 and TRBJ1-2, reads DGGITQSPKYLFRKEGQNVTLSCEQNLNHDAMYWYRQDPGQGLRLIYYSQIVNDFQKGDIAEGYSVSREKKESFPLTVTSAQKNPTAFYLCASSMWQTNYGYTFGSGTRLTVV.

The V call is TRBV11-2, the J call TRBJ2-1; D ambiguous. V lost 1 base and J lost 4, with 5 bases in between. Germline CDR1 and CDR2: SGHAT and FQNNGV. The CDR3 has 13 residues. CDR3 protein: CASSLGRYNEQFF. The CDR3 DNA is TGTGCCAGCAGCTTAGGCCGGTACAATGAGCAGTTCTTC.

This clone was detected a few times. J is TRBJ1-1 and V is TRBV6-1; 8 bases agree with TRBD1. The CDR3 contains 14 residues. Trimming at V came to 7 bases and at J to 1 base, leaving 5 bases not matched to a gene. CDR1 and CDR2 from the germline V gene are MNHNS and SASEGT. The CDR3 reads CASNPTGENTEAFF. In DNA form, the CDR3 reads TGTGCCAGCAATCCGACAGGGGAGAACACTGAAGCTTTCTTT.